The 12 T cell receptor beta chains listed next were all sequenced from one sample in a study of T cells expressing NK-cell markers (dated by TCRdb to 2018 to 2020). Library creation used 5' RACE. For sequencing, an Illumina HiSeq 2000 was employed. Each entry corresponds to one CDR3 protein sequence from reads that TCRdb reprocessed, and DNA is not given. The table of this sample itemizes about 460,000 distinct CDR3 sequences. 1.4% of the sample is taken by the ten largest. The source material was blood T cells: a sorted CD56 or NKG2C T cell subset, CD4+ or CD8+ T cells, or bulk PBMC T cells (not recorded which). These receptors all come from a woman in her forties or fifties in good health. Donor details come from another sample of the same person, matched by shared clones.

This sequence joins TRBV23-1 and TRBJ2-4; the D gene TCRdb calls, TRBD1, cannot be checked with no DNA. TRBV23-1 is given ORF status, its function remaining uncertain. This CDR3 contains 17 residues. The chain's CDR3 is CASSHPMRGAAKNIQYF.

This CDR3 is CSATGQGGSETQYF. This sequence joins TRBV20-1 and TRBJ2-5; TCRdb picks TRBD1, but there is no DNA to check that call. The CDR3 is 14 amino acids. The germline CDR1 and CDR2 sequences are DFQATT and SNEGSKA (reference sequence).

Here the CDR3 reads CASRAWRTAYNEQFF. The chain joins TRBV27 to TRBJ2-1. The CDR3 has 15 residues. The germline V gene has CDR1 MNHEY and CDR2 SMNVEV (reference sequence).

The V call is TRBV11-3, the J call TRBJ2-7; TCRdb calls TRBD1, which cannot be checked without DNA. CDR3 size: 14 residues. The germline CDR1 and CDR2 sequences are SGHNT and YENEEA. This CDR3 reads CASSALGSAGEQYF.

This chain links TRBV28 with TRBJ2-2. Germline assignment: CDR1 MDHEN and CDR2 SYDVKM. The CDR3 loop spans 13 amino acids. This CDR3 reads CASDKADTGELFF.

The chain links TRBV7-9 to TRBJ1-4. Looked up from germline, CDR1 is SEHNR and CDR2 is FQNEAQ (reference sequence). The CDR3 sequence is 14 residues long. CDR3 region: CASSAGATNEKLFF.

The chain has TRBV25-1 and TRBJ2-2; absent DNA, TCRdb's TRBD2 call cannot be checked. Germline loops: CDR1 MGHDK, CDR2 SYGVNS. This CDR3 has 13 residues. The CDR3 here is CASSAAGTGELFF.

The chain links TRBV6-5 to TRBJ2-1; TCRdb lists TRBD1, though no DNA is available to test this call. Per the germline V gene, CDR1 is MNHEY and CDR2 is SVGAGI. The CDR3 extends over 14 amino acids. The chain's CDR3 is CASREGGAYNEQFF.

The V gene is TRBV11-2, the J gene TRBJ2-4; TCRdb proposes TRBD2, but this gene call is untestable without DNA. CDR3 length: 12 residues. CDR1 is SGHAT, CDR2 FQNNGV, per germline. CDR3 region: CASSPTRAIQYF.

V gene TRBV2 combines with J gene TRBJ2-7; the TCRdb call, TRBD2, lacks DNA for checking. The CDR3 spans 15 residues. Per germline, CDR1 SNHLY and CDR2 FYNNEI. The CDR3 is CASSEGLAGINEQYF.

V is TRBV20-1 and J is TRBJ2-2; TCRdb calls TRBD1, which cannot be checked without DNA. The V gene's germline CDR1 is DFQATT and CDR2 SNEGSKA (reference sequence). The CDR3 has 15 residues. CDR3 sequence reads: CSANPPSRATGELFF.

V gene TRBV20-1 combines with J gene TRBJ2-1; TCRdb names TRBD2, which stays unverified in the absence of DNA. The CDR3 has 14 amino acids. Germline V gives CDR1 DFQATT, CDR2 SNEGSKA (reference sequence). CDR3 protein: CSARVPGTSDEQFF.